The rows below give T cell receptor beta chains drawn from one sample of a study of T cell responses to AZD1222 COVID-19 vaccine. Data came from immunoSEQ multiplex PCR; TCRdb stores just in-frame clones and leaves some out. The sample has around 100,000 clones, 90% to 95% seen once. Specimen: peripheral blood, collected on day 0 of AZD1222 vaccination. These receptors came from an adult in good health. Each CDR3 is given with its conserved first and last residue. The D gene is left open where the match is weak. Size tells how often a clone was seen (once, few, many) or the class of an expanded clone, and some rows leave it out.

J gene | D gene | V gene | clone size | CDR3 protein | CDR3 DNA
TRBJ1-5 | . | TRBV2 | . | CASKGGGKPQHF | TGTGCCAGCAAAGGCGGTGGAAAGCCCCAGCATTTT
TRBJ1-2 | . | TRBV5-4 | . | CASTSGWEDGYTF | TGTGCCAGCACCTCAGGGTGGGAGGATGGCTACACCTTC
TRBJ1-4 | . | TRBV15 | . | CATSSVYGSGEKLFF | TGTGCCACCAGCTCGGTTTATGGGAGCGGTGAAAAACTGTTTTTT
TRBJ2-7 | . | TRBV27 | . | CASIARDGKIYEQYF | TGTGCCAGCATCGCCCGGGACGGGAAAATCTACGAGCAGTACTTC
TRBJ1-1 | TRBD1 | TRBV3-1/TRBV3-2 | . | CASSPRDRGHTEAFF | TGTGCCAGCAGCCCTCGGGACAGGGGGCACACTGAAGCTTTCTTT
TRBJ1-1 | . | TRBV11-2 | once | CASSLNYPEAFF | TGTGCCAGCAGCTTAAATTACCCTGAAGCTTTCTTT
TRBJ1-6 | . | TRBV5-4 | . | CASSPSGGVSYNSPLHF | TGTGCCAGCAGCCCGTCGGGAGGGGTCTCCTATAATTCACCCCTCCACTTT
TRBJ1-6 | . | TRBV7-9 | . | CASSLDYRSSYNSPLHF | TGTGCCAGCAGCTTAGATTACCGGAGCTCCTATAATTCACCCCTCCACTTT
TRBJ1-5 | TRBD1 | TRBV19 | . | CASSPTGGNQPQHF | TGTGCCAGTAGTCCCACAGGGGGCAATCAGCCCCAGCATTTT
TRBJ1-6 | . | TRBV5-1 | . | CASSFQSSYNSPLHF | TGCGCCAGCAGCTTTCAGAGCTCCTATAATTCACCCCTCCACTTT
TRBJ2-7 | . | TRBV7-9 | once | CASSPGTVDYEQYF | TGTGCCAGCAGCCCCGGGACTGTAGACTACGAGCAGTACTTC
TRBJ2-1 | TRBD2 | TRBV18 | once | CASSQDPGLAVSYNEQFF | TGTGCCAGCTCACAGGATCCGGGACTAGCGGTCTCCTACAATGAGCAGTTCTTC
TRBJ1-5 | . | TRBV27 | once | CASSLTAGQPQHF | TGTGCCAGCAGTTTGACAGCGGGTCAGCCCCAGCATTTT
TRBJ2-5 | TRBD2 | TRBV7-7 | . | CASSPARAGARTQYF | TGTGCTAGCAGCCCGGCCCGAGCGGGAGCTCGGACCCAGTACTTC
TRBJ1-5 | . | TRBV7-9 | . | CASSLEGHSNQPQHF | TGTGCCAGCAGCTTGGAAGGGCATAGCAATCAGCCCCAGCATTTT
TRBJ1-6 | . | TRBV10-3 | few | CAISGGPGSGNSPLHF | TGTGCCATCAGTGGTGGACCCGGGAGCGGTAATTCACCCCTCCACTTT
TRBJ1-2 | . | TRBV3-1/TRBV3-2 | . | CASSQVYSGGYTF | TGTGCCAGCAGCCAAGTCTACAGTGGTGGCTACACCTTC
TRBJ1-1 | TRBD1 | TRBV19 | . | CASSIDQGGLGTEAFF | TGTGCCAGTAGTATAGATCAGGGGGGGCTCGGAACTGAAGCTTTCTTT
TRBJ1-2 | TRBD1 | TRBV6-6 | . | CASSYRRGQGAGYTF | TGTGCCAGCAGTTACAGGCGAGGGCAGGGGGCTGGCTACACCTTC
TRBJ2-1 | . | TRBV29-1 | . | CSVGRGPRDDNEQFF | TGCAGCGTTGGGAGGGGGCCTAGGGATGACAATGAGCAGTTCTTC
TRBJ1-1 | . | TRBV5-1 | once | CASSLDPTTGVRTEAFF | TGCGCCAGCAGCTTGGACCCAACGACGGGGGTGAGGACTGAAGCTTTCTTT
TRBJ1-2 | . | TRBV19 | . | CATRGSGRGYTF | TGTGCCACTAGGGGCTCCGGGAGAGGCTACACCTTC
TRBJ1-4 | . | TRBV28 | . | CASRGAGAANEKLFF | TGTGCCAGCAGGGGGGCGGGGGCAGCTAATGAAAAACTGTTTTTT
TRBJ2-3 | . | TRBV21-1 | . | CASSKVWGGREDTQYF | TGTGCCAGCAGCAAAGTCTGGGGGGGAAGAGAAGATACGCAGTATTTT
TRBJ2-7 | . | TRBV5-1 | . | CASSLATGADEQYF | TGCGCCAGCAGCTTGGCCACGGGGGCGGACGAGCAGTACTTC
TRBJ2-5 | TRBD2 | TRBV7-2 | . | CASGGGGGETQYF | TGTGCCAGCGGCGGGGGTGGCGGGGAGACCCAGTACTTC
TRBJ1-2 | . | TRBV28 | . | CASSLQGLGYGYTF | TGTGCCAGCAGTTTACAGGGGCTGGGCTATGGCTACACCTTC
TRBJ1-1 | TRBD1 | TRBV6-6 | . | CASSYETGTRRAFF | TGTGCCAGCAGTTACGAGACAGGGACGAGGAGAGCTTTCTTT
TRBJ1-2 | . | TRBV7-9 | . | CASSGYSGDNYGYTF | TGTGCCAGCAGCGGATATTCCGGGGATAACTATGGCTACACCTTC
TRBJ2-5 | . | TRBV19 | . | CASSIRSGQETQYF | TGTGCCAGTAGTATACGGAGCGGCCAAGAGACCCAGTACTTC
TRBJ2-2 | . | TRBV9 | . | CASSVGPPGSGELFF | TGTGCCAGCAGCGTAGGCCCTCCAGGGTCCGGGGAGCTGTTTTTT
TRBJ1-1 | . | TRBV19 | few | CASRTLNTEAFF | TGTGCCAGCCGGACTCTTAACACTGAAGCTTTCTTT
TRBJ2-3 | TRBD2 | TRBV20-1 | once | CSASLAGVADTQYF | TGCAGTGCTAGTTTGGCGGGAGTAGCAGATACGCAGTATTTT
TRBJ1-2 | TRBD1 | TRBV7-8 | . | CASSRDRPGQSYSNYGYTF | TGTGCCAGCAGCCGAGACCGTCCGGGACAGTCCTACTCTAACTATGGCTACACCTTC
TRBJ2-1 | . | TRBV11-2 | once | CASGGHFRYNEQFF | TGTGCCAGCGGGGGGCATTTCCGATACAATGAGCAGTTCTTC
TRBJ2-5 | TRBD1 | TRBV30 | . | CAWSDGRGLETQYF | TGTGCCTGGAGCGACGGAAGGGGGCTCGAGACCCAGTACTTC
TRBJ2-7 | . | TRBV9 | . | CASNKDGGPSYEQYF | TGTGCCAGCAATAAGGATGGGGGGCCCTCCTACGAGCAGTACTTC
TRBJ2-7 | . | TRBV7-2 | . | CASSLAGGQYEQYF | TGTGCCAGCAGCTTAGCAGGGGGGCAATACGAGCAGTACTTC
TRBJ1-5 | . | TRBV27 | . | CASSFGQGGDQPQHF | TGTGCCAGCAGTTTCGGGCAGGGAGGTGATCAGCCCCAGCATTTT
TRBJ2-3 | . | TRBV5-5 | . | CASSFFADFADTQYF | TGTGCCAGCAGCTTTTTCGCGGACTTCGCAGATACGCAGTATTTT
TRBJ2-2 | . | TRBV9 | . | CASSPPAGELFF | TGTGCCAGCAGCCCCCCGGCCGGGGAGCTGTTTTTT
TRBJ2-7 | . | TRBV5-1 | . | CASTPSPSYEQYF | TGCGCCAGCACCCCCTCCCCGAGCTACGAGCAGTACTTC
TRBJ1-1 | . | TRBV4-1 | . | CASSQVPGTEAFF | TGCGCCAGCAGCCAAGTTCCAGGCACCGAAGCTTTCTTT
TRBJ1-6 | . | TRBV11-3 | . | CASSLQPNSPLHF | TGTGCCAGCAGCTTACAGCCTAATTCACCCCTCCACTTT
TRBJ1-1 | . | TRBV5-1 | . | CASSFGDNEAFF | TGCGCCAGCAGCTTTGGGGACAATGAAGCTTTCTTT
TRBJ2-1 | . | TRBV19 | . | CASSIGGNAYNEQFF | TGTGCCAGTAGTATCGGCGGGAATGCCTACAATGAGCAGTTCTTC
TRBJ1-6 | TRBD1 | TRBV7-6 | once | CASSLLDRGDSPLHF | TGTGCCAGCAGCTTACTGGACAGGGGTGACTCACCCCTCCACTTT